One T cell receptor beta chain is described in this entry. HIV-positive participants all received treatment in the United States. Survey level was the resolution at which the v3.0 immunoSEQ assay ran. Data came from immunoSEQ multiplex PCR; TCRdb stores just in-frame clones and leaves some out. The sample shows roughly 21,000 clones, roughly 87% of them seen only once. The data stem from a study of long-term antiretroviral therapy in people with HIV. The V and J ends lost 5 bases and 9 bases, in that order; junction bases with no gene match: 8. This CDR3 region has 14 residues. CDR1 is MNHEY and CDR2 is SMNVEV in the germline V gene (reference sequence).

The genes are TRBV27 and TRBJ1-3; 9 nucleotides match TRBD1. Sequenced material: unsorted PBMCs, taken 0.2 years before starting antiretroviral therapy. The clonotype was recovered from a man between 18 and 35 years old with HIV. CDR3 in amino acids: CASSTGQGLGTIYF. CDR3 nucleotides: TGTGCCAGCAGTACGGGACAGGGTCTTGGCACCATATATTTT.